Following are 23 T cell receptor beta chains from one sample sequenced in a study of cytomegalovirus exposure and HLA in healthy donors. The PCR ran on 60 Vbeta and 13 Jbeta primers. Some clones are missing from TCRdb's copy, which holds only in-frame ones; the method was immunoSEQ multiplex PCR. The profile shows about 180,000 clones, around 82% of them singletons. The specimen sequenced was PBMCs. These TCRs come from a woman aged 25 to 39 in good health and CMV-seropositive.

The genes are TRBV11-2 and TRBJ1-1; possibly TRBD1 for D (5 bases). The V gene lost 1 base and the J gene lost 3 bases, with 21 bases spanning the gap. CDR1 SGHAT and CDR2 FQNNGV come from the germline V gene. This CDR3 spans 18 amino acids. The CDR3 bases are TGTGCCAGCAGCTTAGGTAGTAATGTGGTAGAAGGGGACACTGAAGCTTTCTTT. Translation: CASSLGSNVVEGDTEAFF.

The chain uses TRBV7-9 and TRBJ2-1; TRBD2 matches 8 bases. There are 14 residues in the CDR3. The V segment lost 3 bases and the J segment 8 bases; nucleotides outside the gene matches: 6. Germline-derived CDR1 and CDR2 are SEHNR and FQNEAQ (reference sequence). The CDR3 region has the DNA TGTGCCAGCAGCTTGAGCGGGGGCCTCGATGAGCAGTTCTTC. It encodes CASSLSGGLDEQFF.

This sequence joins TRBV7-9 and TRBJ2-3, with 7 positions matching TRBD1. Trimming removed 4 bases from V and 0 bases from J; junction bases left unmatched: 13. Germline V gene data show CDR1 as SEHNR and CDR2 as FQNEAQ (reference sequence). There are 18 residues in the CDR3. In DNA form, the CDR3 reads TGTGCCAGCAGCTCAAACAGGGGATCCTTACATAGCACAGATACGCAGTATTTT. It translates to CASSSNRGSLHSTDTQYF.

CDR3 nucleotides: TGTGCCAGCAGTTTATACGGGACTAGCGGGGGATCCTACGAGCAGTACTTC. This codes for CASSLYGTSGGSYEQYF. The V and J genes are TRBV28 and TRBJ2-7, with TRBD2 matching over 14 bases. Germline lookup yields CDR1 MDHEN and CDR2 SYDVKM. The CDR3 spans 17 residues. V gave up 1 base and J gave up 1 base; unmatched junction bases: 3.

This chain uses TRBV10-2 with TRBJ1-3, with a possible D match to TRBD1 (6 bases). Germline V gene lookup returns CDR1 WSHSY and CDR2 SAAADI. The CDR3 runs to 15 residues. The V end was cut by 0 bases, the J end by 0 bases, with 6 bases between. The CDR3 sequence: CASSESGASGNTIYF. CDR3 nucleotides: TGCGCCAGCAGTGAGTCGGGGGCCTCTGGAAACACCATATATTTT.

The chain is built from TRBV5-1 and TRBJ2-1, with 9 bases fitting TRBD1. CDR1 SGHRS and CDR2 YFSETQ come from the germline V gene. J was trimmed by 8 bases and V by 4 bases; bases with no gene match: 10. The CDR3 is 15 amino acids. The CDR3: CASSLADRGSDEQFF. The CDR3 region has the DNA TGCGCCAGCAGCCTCGCCGACAGGGGGTCCGATGAGCAGTTCTTC. Looking up the rest from reference TRBV5-1 and TRBJ2-1 gives the full variable domain: KAGVTQTPRYLIKTRGQQVTLSCSPISGHRSVSWYQQTPGQGLQFLFEYFSETQRNKGNFPGRFSGRQFSNSRSEMNVSTLELGDSALYLCASSLADRGSDEQFFGPGTRLTVL.

The chain combines TRBV7-9 with TRBJ1-2; tentative D call: TRBD1 (5 bases). V was cut by 6 bases and J by 4 bases, with 9 bases left in between. Germline loops: CDR1 SEHNR, CDR2 FQNEAQ (reference sequence). The CDR3 contains 12 residues. The CDR3 region has the DNA TGTGCCAGCAGTGCCGACAGCTATGGCTACACCTTC. As protein: CASSADSYGYTF.

This clone occurred a few times. The chain is built from TRBV4-1 and TRBJ1-1; 7 positions agree with TRBD1. The CDR3 contains 16 residues. V gave up 1 base and J gave up 4 bases; unmatched junction bases: 9. Germline V gene data show CDR1 as MGHRA and CDR2 as YSYEKL. The CDR3 coding sequence is TGCGCCAGCAGCCAAGGACAGGGTACGGGGCGCACTGAAGCTTTCTTT. Translated, it gives CASSQGQGTGRTEAFF.

In this sample, this clone turned up a few times. V gene TRBV5-4 combines with J gene TRBJ2-6, with 9 positions matching TRBD1. CDR1 is SGHNT and CDR2 is YYREEE in the germline V gene (reference sequence). The CDR3 runs to 17 residues. V trimming: 4 bases; J trimming: 2 bases; junction bases outside the gene matches: 7. The CDR3 DNA follows: TGTGCCAGCAGCCTGGGGACAGGGCGGGCTGGGGCCAACGTCCTGACTTTC. This encodes CASSLGTGRAGANVLTF.

This chain joins TRBV10-3 and TRBJ1-6; D might be TRBD1 (6 bases). The CDR3 totals 13 residues. The germline V gene has CDR1 ENHRY and CDR2 SYGVKD. The V end was cut by 4 bases, the J end by 7 bases, with 8 bases between. The CDR3, as DNA: TGTGCCATCAGTGGACAGGAGAATTCACCCCTCCACTTT. Translating it yields CAISGQENSPLHF.

The genes are TRBV7-9 and TRBJ1-6; D uncertain. Germline V lookup: CDR1 SEHNR, CDR2 FQNEAQ (reference sequence). V lost 2 bases to trimming and J lost 6 bases, with 8 bases between them. CDR3 size: 14 residues. CDR3 amino acids: CASSLRESNSPLHF. In nucleotides, the CDR3 is TGTGCCAGCAGCTTAAGGGAGTCTAATTCACCCCTCCACTTT.

This clone showed up just a few times. The rearrangement links TRBV7-2 to TRBJ2-5; 8 nucleotides line up with TRBD1. The ends lost 5 bases at V and 5 bases at J; junction bases unmatched: 16. The CDR3 is made up of 17 amino acids. CDR1 is SGHTA and CDR2 is FQGNSA in the germline V gene. In DNA form, the CDR3 reads TGTGCCAGCAGCCCAACCCAGGACAGGGTGGTGGAGGAGACCCAGTACTTC. Translation: CASSPTQDRVVEETQYF.

V gene TRBV4-3 combines with J gene TRBJ2-1; TRBD2 agrees at 7 bases. CDR1 is LGHNA, CDR2 YSLEER, per germline. The CDR3 consists of 15 residues. The junction had 1 base not matched to a gene; V was cut back by 0 bases and J by 2 bases. The CDR3 reads CASSQERGTYNEQFF. Written as DNA, the CDR3 is TGCGCCAGCAGCCAAGAGCGGGGGACCTACAATGAGCAGTTCTTC.

This sequence joins TRBV19 and TRBJ1-2, with TRBD1 identical over 8 bases. The CDR3 covers 15 residues. J gave up 6 bases and V 3 bases, and 9 bases lay outside the gene matches. Per the germline V gene, CDR1 is LNHDA and CDR2 is SQIVND (reference sequence). CDR3 DNA: TGTGCCAGTAGTATCTTCCAGGACAGGGTGGATGGCTACACCTTC. Residues: CASSIFQDRVDGYTF.

This chain joins TRBV5-1 and TRBJ2-1; 8 bases line up with TRBD1. Trimming removed 4 bases from V and 1 base from J; junction bases left unmatched: 7. The CDR3 loop spans 16 amino acids. CDR1 is SGHRS and CDR2 is YFSETQ in the germline V gene. The CDR3 DNA reads TGCGCCAGCAGCCTTACAGGGGGTGGATCCTACAATGAGCAGTTCTTC. The encoded protein is CASSLTGGGSYNEQFF. The full variable domain, its missing parts supplied by reference TRBV5-1 and TRBJ2-1, is KAGVTQTPRYLIKTRGQQVTLSCSPISGHRSVSWYQQTPGQGLQFLFEYFSETQRNKGNFPGRFSGRQFSNSRSEMNVSTLELGDSALYLCASSLTGGGSYNEQFFGPGTRLTVL.

This clone was seen a single time. CDR3: CASSRPGQFRNYGYTF. The CDR3 DNA reads TGCGCCAGCAGCCGACCCGGACAGTTCCGTAACTATGGCTACACCTTC. This chain uses TRBV4-1 with TRBJ1-2, with D possibly TRBD1 on 6 matching bases. The CDR3 is 16 amino acids. Trimming removed 4 bases at V and 1 base at J, with 16 bases between. Germline values: CDR1 MGHRA, CDR2 YSYEKL.

The chain carries TRBV2 and TRBJ2-2; 8 nucleotides align to TRBD1. Germline CDR1 and CDR2: SNHLY and FYNNEI. The junction had 5 bases not matched to a gene; V was cut back by 8 bases and J by 6 bases. This CDR3 has 13 residues. CDR3 coding DNA: TGTGCCAGCCGGGACAGGAGCTCCGGGGAGCTGTTTTTT. Translation gives CASRDRSSGELFF. Complete variable domain (other parts from reference TRBV2 and TRBJ2-2): EPEVTQTPSHQVTQMGQEVILRCVPISNHLYFYWYRQILGQKVEFLVSFYNNEISEKSEIFDDQFSVERPDGSNFTLKIRSTKLEDSAMYFCASRDRSSGELFFGEGSRLTVL.

The V and J genes are TRBV7-9 and TRBJ2-1, with TRBD2 matching over 9 bases. Germline assignment: CDR1 SEHNR and CDR2 FQNEAQ (reference sequence). V lost 5 bases and J lost 0; bases outside the gene matches: 8. The CDR3 runs 17 residues. CDR3 sequence reads: CASSGGTSQPSYNEQFF. DNA of the CDR3: TGTGCCAGCAGCGGAGGGACTAGCCAGCCCTCCTACAATGAGCAGTTCTTC.

The chain carries TRBV4-1 and TRBJ2-7; a possible D gene is TRBD1 (6 bases). The CDR3 is 12 residues long. CDR1 and CDR2 from the germline V gene are MGHRA and YSYEKL. V lost 4 bases and J lost 7, with 11 bases in between. CDR3 loop: CASSLPRGEQYF. CDR3 DNA sequence: TGCGCCAGCAGCCTGCCGAGGGGGGAGCAGTACTTC.

The chain has TRBV7-2 and TRBJ2-5, with 8 bases identical to TRBD2. Germline-derived CDR1 and CDR2 are SGHTA and FQGNSA. Losses at the gene ends were 3 bases for V and 5 bases for J; bases not matched to a gene: 8. This CDR3 has 15 residues. DNA of the CDR3: TGTGCCAGCAGCTTGCGGGGGGCGGGGTCGGAGACCCAGTACTTC. Encoded protein: CASSLRGAGSETQYF.

The gene calls are TRBV28 and TRBJ1-4, with 11 bases identical to TRBD1. V was pared by 8 bases and J by 11 bases, with 13 bases of the junction left unmatched. The CDR3 covers 15 residues. CDR1 is MDHEN, CDR2 SYDVKM, per germline. In DNA, the CDR3 is TGTGCCAGCTACGACGCGGGACAGGGGGATCTGAAACTGTTTTTT. Protein sequence: CASYDAGQGDLKLFF.

The V and J genes are TRBV9 and TRBJ2-1; 11 bases are shared with TRBD2. The CDR3 extends over 15 amino acids. V dropped 4 bases and J dropped 3; count of bases not matched to a gene: 3. Germline V gene lookup returns CDR1 SGDLS and CDR2 YYNGEE. Here the CDR3 reads CASSKGTSGYNEQFF. In nucleotides, the CDR3 is TGTGCCAGCAGCAAGGGGACTAGCGGCTACAATGAGCAGTTCTTC. Combining the CDR3 with reference TRBV9 and TRBJ2-1 gives the whole variable domain DSGVTQTPKHLITATGQRVTLRCSPRSGDLSVYWYQQSLDQGLQFLIQYYNGEERAKGNILERFSAQQFPDLHSELNLSSLELGDSALYFCASSKGTSGYNEQFFGPGTRLTVL.

This chain connects TRBV4-3 to TRBJ2-2, with 7 positions matching TRBD1. Per the germline V gene, CDR1 is LGHNA and CDR2 is YSLEER. V was clipped by 4 bases and J by 2 bases; unmatched bases: 7. The CDR3 is 16 residues long. CDR3 amino acids: CASSPRGRSNTGELFF. In DNA, the CDR3 is TGCGCCAGCAGCCCGAGGGGGCGGTCTAACACCGGGGAGCTGTTTTTT.